The subject of this entry is one TCR beta chain. A single count supports this clone. This receptor's antigen is unknown. Base qualities are missing; no much larger clone stands one base away. The data were obtained in a study of blood T cell repertoires in COVID-19 (dated by TCRdb to 2018 to 2021). Notes on the research overall: Samples from collaborators originated in the United States, Italy and Spain and spanned both the acute and convalescent phases of COVID-19. Nearly every sample came with metadata listing a de-identified subject ID, COVID-19 status, age in years and sex. A freely available public database, intended as a resource for researchers studying the immune response to SARS-CoV-2, is where the repertoires were released. The samples were drawn from the first 160 participants of the ongoing ImmuneRACE study and from 950 to 1,500 subjects provided by 6 global collaborators. The material from the prospective study consisted of cDNA or gDNA derived from T cells, B-cell-depleted T cells, or PBMCs. Where available, HLA class I and class II types were obtained from metadata supplied by the sample provider rather than from assay-based typing. Subjects who had been exposed to COVID-19, were actively infected with it, or had recovered from it provided the deeply sampled blood TCRbeta repertoires that made up the dataset. The study at large found these results: The amount of clinical and demographic metadata varied by source and participant and was provided uncurated.

TCRbeta CDR3 regions were amplified from genomic DNA by means of the immunoSEQ Assay, a bias-controlled multiplex PCR. In the original analysis: Within the assay, amplification of reference gene primers was used to estimate how many nucleated cells each sample contained. To quantify the absolute abundance of each unique TCRbeta CDR3 rearrangement, sequence reads were collapsed and filtered. For each sample, productive Simpson clonality was calculated as the square root of Simpson's diversity index over productive rearrangements. In TCRdb, the immuneACCESS table is reduced to in-frame sequences with V and J assigned. These tables do not hold every clone; where another copy was compared, an unresolved V gene accounts for under half, and the others remain unexplained. The V and J calls and the clone size are those of that table, but D and trimming were determined from the DNA. Within this sample are over 250,000 clones, with 85% of them counted one time only. The ten biggest clones cover about an eighth of the sample.

Collaborating institutions collected whole blood in K2EDTA tubes following their own protocols. Collaborator samples were shipped for TCRbeta analysis as frozen whole blood, isolated PBMCs, or DNA extracted from either sample type. The CDR3, from cysteine to phenylalanine, totals 15 residues. Only the CDR3 portion is preserved as DNA: 45 bases, with reading frame beginning at the first base. Cut back by 3 bases and 2 bases, the V and J ends lie 11 bases apart. The germline V gene gives CDR1 as MDHEN and CDR2 as SYDVKM. This receptor chain uses TRBV28 and TRBJ1-5; possibly the D gene is TRBD1, per 5 matching bases. This clonotype was sampled from a human donor in a cohort sampled during active COVID-19. Sequencing used peripheral blood. The CDR3 corresponds to CASSLSRARNQPQHF. The DNA sequence reads TGTGCCAGCAGTTTGAGCAGGGCCCGCAATCAGCCCCAGCATTTT.